Sequencing of this T cell receptor beta chain was carried out in a study of kidney transplant recipient with SARS-CoV-2 infection. The ends lost 8 bases at V and 4 bases at J; junction bases unmatched: 15. Germline CDR1 is LNHDA and CDR2 is SQIVND (reference sequence). This CDR3 is built from 17 residues. Ten or more counts support this clonotype. TCRdb re-called the reads with MiXCR, one entry per CDR3 protein. Among fewer than 250,000 distinct CDR3 sequences, more than 25% were seen once, and the ten largest hold roughly 7%. The chain is built from TRBV19 and TRBJ2-2, with TRBD1 matching 8 bases. The clonotype originates from a young adult male patient who had COVID-19 and was a kidney transplant recipient. Part of the T cell pool may stem from the graft donor. Sequenced here: a blood sample, sampled at baseline and between days 110 and 120 from a kidney transplant recipient. The CDR3 loop reads CASSPRADRVITGELFF. The CDR3 DNA is TGTGCCAGTTCTCCCCGTGCGGACAGGGTAATCACCGGGGAGCTGTTTTTT. Complete variable domain (other parts from reference TRBV19 and TRBJ2-2): DGGITQSPKYLFRKEGQNVTLSCEQNLNHDAMYWYRQDPGQGLRLIYYSQIVNDFQKGDIAEGYSVSREKKESFPLTVTSAQKNPTAFYLCASSPRADRVITGELFFGEGSRLTVL.